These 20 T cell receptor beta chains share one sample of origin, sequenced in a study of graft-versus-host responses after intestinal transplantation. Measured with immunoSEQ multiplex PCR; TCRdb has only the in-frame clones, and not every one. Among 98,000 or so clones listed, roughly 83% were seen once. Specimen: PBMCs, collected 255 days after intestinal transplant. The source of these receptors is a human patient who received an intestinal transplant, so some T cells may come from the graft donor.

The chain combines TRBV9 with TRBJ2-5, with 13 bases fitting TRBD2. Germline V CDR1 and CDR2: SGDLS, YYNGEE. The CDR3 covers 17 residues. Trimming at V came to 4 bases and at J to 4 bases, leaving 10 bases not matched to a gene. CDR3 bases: TGTGCCAGCAGCCCCCGACTAGCGGGGGGAGAGCGAGAGACCCAGTACTTC. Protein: CASSPRLAGGERETQYF.

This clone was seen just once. The CDR3 sequence is CASSLGQGPDTQYF. CDR3 bases: TGTGCCAGCAGTCTGGGACAGGGGCCAGATACGCAGTATTTT. The chain has TRBV25-1 and TRBJ2-3; 10 bases are a match to TRBD1. The CDR3 covers 14 residues. The germline V gene has CDR1 MGHDK and CDR2 SYGVNS. V dropped 5 bases and J dropped 4; count of bases not matched to a gene: 3.

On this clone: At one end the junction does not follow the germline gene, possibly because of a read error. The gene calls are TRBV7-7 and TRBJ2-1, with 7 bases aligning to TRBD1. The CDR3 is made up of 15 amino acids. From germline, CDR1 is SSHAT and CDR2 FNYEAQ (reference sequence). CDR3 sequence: CASSLDRDSYNEQFF. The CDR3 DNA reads TGTGCTAGCAGCTTAGATCGGGACAGTTACAATGAGCAGTTCTTC.

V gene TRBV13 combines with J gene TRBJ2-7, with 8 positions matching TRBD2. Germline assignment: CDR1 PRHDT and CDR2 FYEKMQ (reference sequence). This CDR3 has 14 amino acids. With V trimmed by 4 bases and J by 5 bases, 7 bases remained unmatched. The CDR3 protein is CASSSGGGFNEQYV. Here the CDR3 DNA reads TGTGCCAGCAGCTCCGGCGGGGGGTTTAACGAGCAGTACGTC.

CDR3 in amino acids: CASSLRGPGELFF. The CDR3 DNA follows: TGTGCCAGCAGCTTAAGAGGCCCCGGGGAGCTGTTTTTT. The chain employs TRBV13 and TRBJ2-2; D ambiguous. This CDR3 is 13 amino acids long. Trimming stripped 2 bases from V and 6 bases from J, with 7 bases between. Per the germline V gene, CDR1 is PRHDT and CDR2 is FYEKMQ (reference sequence). Together with reference TRBV13 and TRBJ2-2, the CDR3 gives the full variable domain: AAGVIQSPRHLIKEKRETATLKCYPIPRHDTVYWYQQGPGQDPQFLISFYEKMQSDKGSIPDRFSAQQFSDYHSELNMSSLELGDSALYFCASSLRGPGELFFGEGSRLTVL.

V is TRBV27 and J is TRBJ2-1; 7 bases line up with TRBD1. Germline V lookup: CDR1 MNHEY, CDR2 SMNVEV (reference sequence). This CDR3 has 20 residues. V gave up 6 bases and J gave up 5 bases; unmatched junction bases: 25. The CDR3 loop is CASSAIGTELKGLVHNEQFF. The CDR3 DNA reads TGTGCCAGCAGCGCGATCGGGACAGAGTTAAAGGGTTTAGTCCACAATGAGCAGTTCTTC.

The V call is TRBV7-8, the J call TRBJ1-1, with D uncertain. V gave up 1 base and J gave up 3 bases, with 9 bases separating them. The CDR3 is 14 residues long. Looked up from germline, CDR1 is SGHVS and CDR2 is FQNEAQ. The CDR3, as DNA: TGTGCCAGCAGCTTAGACGCCAGTTACACTGAAGCTTTCTTT. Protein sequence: CASSLDASYTEAFF.

The CDR3 loop reads CASSSGTGVYEQYF. CDR3 nucleotides: TGTGCCAGCAGCTCCGGGACAGGGGTCTACGAGCAGTACTTC. The chain joins TRBV5-6 to TRBJ2-7, with TRBD1 matching over 10 bases. This CDR3 is built from 14 residues. Trimming cost V 3 bases and J 3 bases; bases outside gene matches: 3. In germline, CDR1 is SGHDT, CDR2 YYEEEE. The whole variable domain, filled in from reference TRBV5-6 and TRBJ2-7, reads DAGVTQSPTHLIKTRGQQVTLRCSPKSGHDTVSWYQQALGQGPQFIFQYYEEEERQRGNFPDRFSGHQFPNYSSELNVNALLLGDSALYLCASSSGTGVYEQYFGPGTRLTVT.

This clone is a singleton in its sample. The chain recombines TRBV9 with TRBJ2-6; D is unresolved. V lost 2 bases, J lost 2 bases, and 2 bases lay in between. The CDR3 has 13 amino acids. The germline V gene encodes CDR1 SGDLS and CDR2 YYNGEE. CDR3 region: CASSVPGANVLTF. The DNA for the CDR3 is TGTGCCAGCAGCGTTCCTGGGGCCAACGTCCTGACTTTC. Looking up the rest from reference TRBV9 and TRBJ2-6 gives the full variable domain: DSGVTQTPKHLITATGQRVTLRCSPRSGDLSVYWYQQSLDQGLQFLIQYYNGEERAKGNILERFSAQQFPDLHSELNLSSLELGDSALYFCASSVPGANVLTFGAGSRLTVL.

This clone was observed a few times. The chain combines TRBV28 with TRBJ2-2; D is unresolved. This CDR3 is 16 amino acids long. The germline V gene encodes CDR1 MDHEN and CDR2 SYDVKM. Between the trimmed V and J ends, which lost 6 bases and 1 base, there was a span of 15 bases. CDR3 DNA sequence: TGTGCCAGCAGCCCACCCTGGGAAAGGAACACCGGGGAGCTGTTTTTT. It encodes CASSPPWERNTGELFF.

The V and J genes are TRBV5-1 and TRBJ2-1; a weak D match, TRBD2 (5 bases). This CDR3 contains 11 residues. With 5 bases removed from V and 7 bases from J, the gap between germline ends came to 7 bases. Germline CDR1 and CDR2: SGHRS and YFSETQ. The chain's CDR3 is CASSTGNEQFF. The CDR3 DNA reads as TGCGCCAGCAGTACGGGGAATGAGCAGTTCTTC.

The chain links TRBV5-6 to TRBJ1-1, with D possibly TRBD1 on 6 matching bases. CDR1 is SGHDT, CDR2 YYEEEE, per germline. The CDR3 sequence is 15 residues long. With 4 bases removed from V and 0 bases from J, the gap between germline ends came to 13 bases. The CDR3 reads CASSPGGRMNTEAFF. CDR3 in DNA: TGTGCCAGCAGCCCCGGGGGCAGAATGAACACTGAAGCTTTCTTT.

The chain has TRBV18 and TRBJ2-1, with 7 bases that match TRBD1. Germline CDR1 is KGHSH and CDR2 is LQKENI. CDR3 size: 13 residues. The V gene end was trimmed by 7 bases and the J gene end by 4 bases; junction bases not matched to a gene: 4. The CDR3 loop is CASYGTDYNEQFF. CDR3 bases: TGTGCCAGCTACGGGACAGATTACAATGAGCAGTTCTTC.

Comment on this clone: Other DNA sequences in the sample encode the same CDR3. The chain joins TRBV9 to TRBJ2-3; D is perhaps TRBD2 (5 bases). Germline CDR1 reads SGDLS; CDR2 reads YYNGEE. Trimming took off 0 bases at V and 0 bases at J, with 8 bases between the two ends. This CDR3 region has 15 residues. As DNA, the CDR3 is TGTGCCAGCAGCGTAGGTGGCGGGAGCACAGATACGCAGTATTTT. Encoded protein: CASSVGGGSTDTQYF.

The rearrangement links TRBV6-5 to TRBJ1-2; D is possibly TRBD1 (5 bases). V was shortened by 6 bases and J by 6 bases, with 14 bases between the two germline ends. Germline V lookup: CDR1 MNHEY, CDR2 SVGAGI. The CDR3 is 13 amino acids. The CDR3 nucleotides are TGTGCCAGCAGGGACGGTCCGGGGGATGGCTACACCTTC. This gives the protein CASRDGPGDGYTF.

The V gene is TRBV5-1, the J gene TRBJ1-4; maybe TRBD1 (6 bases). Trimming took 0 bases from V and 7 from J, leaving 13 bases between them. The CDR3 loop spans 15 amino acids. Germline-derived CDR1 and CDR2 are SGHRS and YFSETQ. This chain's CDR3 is CASSLAGGAGEKLFF. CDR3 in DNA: TGCGCCAGCAGCTTGGCCGGGGGCGCAGGTGAAAAACTGTTTTTT.

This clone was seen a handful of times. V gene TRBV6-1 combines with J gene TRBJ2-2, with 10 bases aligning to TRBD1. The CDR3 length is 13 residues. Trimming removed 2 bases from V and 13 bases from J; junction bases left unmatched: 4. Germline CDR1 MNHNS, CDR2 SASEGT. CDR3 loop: CASSETWDRGLFF. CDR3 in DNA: TGTGCCAGCAGTGAAACATGGGACAGGGGGCTGTTTTTT.

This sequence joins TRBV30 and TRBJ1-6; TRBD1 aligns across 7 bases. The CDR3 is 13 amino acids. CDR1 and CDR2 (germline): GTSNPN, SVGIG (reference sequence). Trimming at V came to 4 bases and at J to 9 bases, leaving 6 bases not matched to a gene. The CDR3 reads CAWTDREFSPLHF. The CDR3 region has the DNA TGTGCCTGGACCGACAGGGAATTTTCACCCCTCCACTTT.

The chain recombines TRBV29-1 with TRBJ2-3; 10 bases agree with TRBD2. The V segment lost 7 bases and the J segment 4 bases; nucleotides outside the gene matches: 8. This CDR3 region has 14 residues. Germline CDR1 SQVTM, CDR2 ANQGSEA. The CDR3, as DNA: TGCAGCGAAGGGCGGCTAGCGGGGGCAGATACGCAGTATTTT. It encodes CSEGRLAGADTQYF.

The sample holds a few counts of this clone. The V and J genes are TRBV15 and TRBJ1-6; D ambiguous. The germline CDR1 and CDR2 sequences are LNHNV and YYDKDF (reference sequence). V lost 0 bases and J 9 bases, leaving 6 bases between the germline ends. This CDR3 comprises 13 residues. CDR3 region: CATSRDPTSPLHF. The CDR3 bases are TGTGCCACCAGCAGAGATCCGACTTCACCCCTCCACTTT.